Each of the 3 T cell receptor beta chains below was sequenced from the same sample in a study of blood T cell repertoires in COVID-19. Profiled with immunoSEQ multiplex PCR; TCRdb holds only in-frame clones, not every one. The table records 250,000 to 350,000 clones, about 85% of them present only once. Sequenced sample: peripheral blood. Every receptor here comes from a man aged 18 to 30 with active or convalescent COVID-19.

CDR3: CASSLLGGTDTQYF. In nucleotides, the CDR3 is TGTGCCAGCAGCTTACTGGGCGGCACAGATACGCAGTATTTT. The rearrangement joins TRBV7-3 to TRBJ2-3, with unresolved D. The CDR3 runs to 14 residues. V was cut by 2 bases and J by 1 base, with 7 bases left in between. In germline, CDR1 is SGHTA, CDR2 FQGTGA.

The genes are TRBV7-9 and TRBJ2-1; 12 bases are a match to TRBD1. The CDR3 consists of 15 residues. Germline lookup yields CDR1 SEHNR and CDR2 FQNEAQ (reference sequence). Unmatched junction bases numbered 6, after V lost 3 bases and J lost 9 bases. The CDR3: CASSFRGQGAVEQFF. The CDR3 DNA reads as TGTGCCAGCAGCTTTCGGGGACAGGGGGCAGTTGAGCAGTTCTTC. Based on the CDR3 plus reference TRBV7-9 and TRBJ2-1, the full variable domain is DTGVSQNPRHKITKRGQNVTFRCDPISEHNRLYWYRQTLGQGPEFLTYFQNEAQLEKSRLLSDRFSAERPKGSFSTLEIQRTEQGDSAMYLCASSFRGQGAVEQFFGPGTRLTVL.

Of note for this clone: At the DNA level, this CDR3 is encoded by other sequences in the same sample as well. The chain links TRBV28 to TRBJ2-7, with a possible D match to TRBD1 (5 bases). Germline CDR1 reads MDHEN; CDR2 reads SYDVKM. The length of the CDR3 is 15 residues. The ends were cut back, 0 bases at V and 0 bases at J, with 9 bases in the middle. This CDR3 is CASSLWQGVSYEQYF. For the CDR3, the DNA is TGTGCCAGCAGTTTATGGCAGGGTGTCTCCTACGAGCAGTACTTC.